The sequence of this T cell receptor (beta chain) was determined in a study of patients and donors after allogeneic stem cell transplantation. This clonotype was seen more than once but under ten times. Germline V gene sequence: CDR1 MNHNS, CDR2 SASEGT. The CDR3 totals 13 residues. V lost 3 bases and J lost 7, with 12 bases in between. In TCRdb, the RT-PCR reads were re-called with MiXCR into one record per CDR3 protein. Among roughly 880,000 distinct CDR3 sequences listed, under 20% were seen once. The chain recombines TRBV6-1 with TRBJ1-2; the D gene is possibly TRBD1 (6 bases). Sequencing used blood, either unsorted or a sorted T cell fraction (not recorded which). The clonotype was recovered from a human donor who was either an allogeneic HSCT recipient or a stem cell or donor lymphocyte infusion donor (not recorded which). It is not recorded whose cells these are; they may come from a transplant donor. For the CDR3, the DNA is TGTGCCAGCAGTGAGAAAGGGACATCTGGCTACACCTTC. Amino acids: CASSEKGTSGYTF.